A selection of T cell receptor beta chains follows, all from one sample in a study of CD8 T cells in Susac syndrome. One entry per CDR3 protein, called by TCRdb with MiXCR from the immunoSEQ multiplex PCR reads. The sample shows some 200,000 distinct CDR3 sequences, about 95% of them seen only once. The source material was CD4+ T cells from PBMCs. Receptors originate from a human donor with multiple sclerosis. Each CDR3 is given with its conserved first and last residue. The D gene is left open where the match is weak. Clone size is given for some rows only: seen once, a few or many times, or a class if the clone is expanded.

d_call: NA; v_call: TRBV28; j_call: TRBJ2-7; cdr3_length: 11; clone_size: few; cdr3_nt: TGTGCCAGCAGTTTTCTGGACGAGCAGTACTTC; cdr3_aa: CASSFLDEQYF
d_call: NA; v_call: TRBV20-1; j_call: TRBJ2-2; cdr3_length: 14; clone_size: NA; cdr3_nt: TGCAGTGCAAACCGGGACTTTGGAACCGGGGAGCTGTTTTTT; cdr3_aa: CSANRDFGTGELFF
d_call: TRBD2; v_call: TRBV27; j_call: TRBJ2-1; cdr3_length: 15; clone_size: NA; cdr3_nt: TGTGCCAGCAGTCCTTTGGGGGGAGGGCCCAGGGAGCAGTTCTTC; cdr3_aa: CASSPLGGGPREQFF
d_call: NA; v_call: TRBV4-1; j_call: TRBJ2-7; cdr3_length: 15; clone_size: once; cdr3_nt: TGCGCCAGCAGCCAAGAGGCAGGGACGACGCGGGAGCAGTACTTC; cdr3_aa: CASSQEAGTTREQYF
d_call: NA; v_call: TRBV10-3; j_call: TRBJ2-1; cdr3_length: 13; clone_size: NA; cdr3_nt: TGTGCCATCAGTGAGTCCGAGGGGCCTGAGCAGTTCTTC; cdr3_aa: CAISESEGPEQFF
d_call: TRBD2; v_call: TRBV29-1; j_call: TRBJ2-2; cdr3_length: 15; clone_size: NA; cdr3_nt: TGCAGCGCTCGGGGGAGCGGGAGTGGTACCGGGGAGCTGTTTTTT; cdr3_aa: CSARGSGSGTGELFF
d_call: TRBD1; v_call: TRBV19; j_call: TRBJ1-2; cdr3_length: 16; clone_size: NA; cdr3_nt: TGTGCCAGTAACGTACAGGGGGCGCGAACTAACTATGGCTACACCTTC; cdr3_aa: CASNVQGARTNYGYTF
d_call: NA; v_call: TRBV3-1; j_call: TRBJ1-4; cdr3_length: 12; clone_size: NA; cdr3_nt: TGTGCCAGCAGCCAAGAGGGGGCCCGGACGTTTTTT; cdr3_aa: CASSQEGARTFF
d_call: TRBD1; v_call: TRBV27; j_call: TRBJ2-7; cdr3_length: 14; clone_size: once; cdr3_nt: TGTGCCACCCGGAGGGGACAGGGCCCCTACGAGCAGTACTTC; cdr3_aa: CATRRGQGPYEQYF
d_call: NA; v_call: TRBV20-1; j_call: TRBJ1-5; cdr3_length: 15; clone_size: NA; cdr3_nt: TGCAGTGCTAGCCAAGGGTCAGGGGAAGGCCAGCCCCAGCATTTT; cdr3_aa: CSASQGSGEGQPQHF
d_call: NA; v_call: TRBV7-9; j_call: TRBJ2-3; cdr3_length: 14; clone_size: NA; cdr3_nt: TGTGCCAGCAGCCACCCCCATTACACAGATACGCAGTATTTT; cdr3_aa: CASSHPHYTDTQYF
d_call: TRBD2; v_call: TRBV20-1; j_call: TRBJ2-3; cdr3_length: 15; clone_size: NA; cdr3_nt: TGCAGTCACAGCGGGCTAGCGGGAAGCACAGATACGCAGTATTTT; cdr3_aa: CSHSGLAGSTDTQYF
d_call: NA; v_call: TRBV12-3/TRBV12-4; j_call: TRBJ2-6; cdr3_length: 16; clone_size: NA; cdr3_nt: TGTGCCAGCAGTCGACAGTCCAGCTCTGGGGCCAACGTCCTGACTTTC; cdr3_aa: CASSRQSSSGANVLTF
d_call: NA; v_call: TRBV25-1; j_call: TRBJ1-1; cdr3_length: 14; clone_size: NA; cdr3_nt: TGTGCCAGCAGTGAAAACCGCGACAACACTGAAGCTTTCTTT; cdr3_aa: CASSENRDNTEAFF
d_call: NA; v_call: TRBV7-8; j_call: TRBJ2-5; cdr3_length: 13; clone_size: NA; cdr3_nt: TGTGCCAGCAGCTTTGTCCTTCTTGAGACCCAGTACTTC; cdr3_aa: CASSFVLLETQYF
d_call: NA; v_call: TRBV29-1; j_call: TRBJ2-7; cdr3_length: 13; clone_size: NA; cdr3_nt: TGCAGCGTTGTAATTCAGGAACCCTACGAGCAGTACTTC; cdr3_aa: CSVVIQEPYEQYF
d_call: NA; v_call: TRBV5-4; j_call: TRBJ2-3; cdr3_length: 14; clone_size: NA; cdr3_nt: TGTGCCAGCAGCTTGACAGGCCTCCTGGGTACGCAGTATTTT; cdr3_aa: CASSLTGLLGTQYF
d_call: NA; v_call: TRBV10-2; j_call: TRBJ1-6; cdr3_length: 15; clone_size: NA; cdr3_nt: TGCGCCAGCAGACCTCCGGGATCTAATAATTCACCCCTCCACTTT; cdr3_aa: CASRPPGSNNSPLHF
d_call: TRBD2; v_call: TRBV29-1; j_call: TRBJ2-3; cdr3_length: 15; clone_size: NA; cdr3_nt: TGCAGCGTCATTACTAGCGGGGTATACACAGATACGCAGTATTTT; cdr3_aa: CSVITSGVYTDTQYF
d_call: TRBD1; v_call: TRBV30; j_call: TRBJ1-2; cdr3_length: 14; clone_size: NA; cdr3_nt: TGTGCCTGGAGTGTACAGGGGGCGTTCTATGGCTACACCTTC; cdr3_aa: CAWSVQGAFYGYTF
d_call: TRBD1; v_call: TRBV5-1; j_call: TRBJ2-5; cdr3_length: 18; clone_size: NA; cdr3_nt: TGCGCCAGCACCAGTCAGGGGGCGCTTATACGGAAGGTGGAGACCCAGTACTTC; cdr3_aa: CASTSQGALIRKVETQYF
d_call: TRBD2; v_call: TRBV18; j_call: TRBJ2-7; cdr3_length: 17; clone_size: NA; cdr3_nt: TGTGCCAGCTCACCACCGGGGGGACTAGCGGGATCCTACGAGCAGTACTTC; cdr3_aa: CASSPPGGLAGSYEQYF
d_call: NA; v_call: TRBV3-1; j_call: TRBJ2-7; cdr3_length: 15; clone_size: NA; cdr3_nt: TGTGCCAGCAGCCTTCCGGGACAACCCACCTACGAGCAGTACTTC; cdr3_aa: CASSLPGQPTYEQYF
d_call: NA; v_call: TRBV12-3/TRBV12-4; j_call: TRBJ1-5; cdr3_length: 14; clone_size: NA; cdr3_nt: TGTGCCAGCAAGGGGACACCTAGCAATCAGCCCCAGCATTTT; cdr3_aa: CASKGTPSNQPQHF
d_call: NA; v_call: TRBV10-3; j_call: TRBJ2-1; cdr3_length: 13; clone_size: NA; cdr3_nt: TGTGCCATCAGTGAGAGCCAGTACAATGAGCAGTTCTTC; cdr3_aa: CAISESQYNEQFF
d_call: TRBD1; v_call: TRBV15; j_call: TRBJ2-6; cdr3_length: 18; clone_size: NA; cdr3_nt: TGTGCCACCAGCAGAGACCCGGGACAGGGTTCTGGGGCCAACGTCCTGACTTTC; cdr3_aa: CATSRDPGQGSGANVLTF
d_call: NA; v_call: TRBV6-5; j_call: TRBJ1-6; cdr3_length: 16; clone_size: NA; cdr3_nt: TGTGCCAGCAGTTACCTCCGGGAGGTCTATAATTCACCCCTCCACTTT; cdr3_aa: CASSYLREVYNSPLHF
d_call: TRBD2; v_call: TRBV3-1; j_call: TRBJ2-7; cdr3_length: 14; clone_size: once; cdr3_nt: TGTGCCAGCAGCATAGCGGGGGGGAATTACGAGCAGTACTTC; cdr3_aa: CASSIAGGNYEQYF
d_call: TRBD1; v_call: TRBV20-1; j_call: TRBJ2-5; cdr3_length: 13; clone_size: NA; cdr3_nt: TGCAGTGTCCTTTTCCCAGGGGGTGGGACCCAGTACTTC; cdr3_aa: CSVLFPGGGTQYF
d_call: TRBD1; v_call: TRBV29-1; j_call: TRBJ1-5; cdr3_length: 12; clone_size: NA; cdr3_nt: TGCAGCGTCGGGGACAGAAATCAGCCCCAGCATTTT; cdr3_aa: CSVGDRNQPQHF
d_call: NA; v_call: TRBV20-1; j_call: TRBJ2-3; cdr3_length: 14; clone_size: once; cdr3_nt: TGCAGTGCTAGTGTTAGCGGTAGCACAGATACGCAGTATTTT; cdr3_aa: CSASVSGSTDTQYF
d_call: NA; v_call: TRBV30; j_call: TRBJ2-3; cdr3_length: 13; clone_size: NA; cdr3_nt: TGTGCCTGGAGTGTACTCGGCCAGGGTACGCAGTATTTT; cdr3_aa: CAWSVLGQGTQYF
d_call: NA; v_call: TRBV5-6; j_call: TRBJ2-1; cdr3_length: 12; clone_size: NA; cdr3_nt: TGTGCCAGCAGCTTGGTCCAGGGCAAGCAGTTCTTC; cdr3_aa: CASSLVQGKQFF
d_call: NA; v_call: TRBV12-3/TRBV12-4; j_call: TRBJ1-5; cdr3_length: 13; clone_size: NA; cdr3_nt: TGTGCCAGCAGTTTTTTGGGCAATCAGCCCCAGCATTTT; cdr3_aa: CASSFLGNQPQHF
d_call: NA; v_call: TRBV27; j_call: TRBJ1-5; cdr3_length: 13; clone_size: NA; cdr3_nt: TGTGCCAGCAGTTGGCCAGGGGATCAGCCCCAGCATTTT; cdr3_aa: CASSWPGDQPQHF
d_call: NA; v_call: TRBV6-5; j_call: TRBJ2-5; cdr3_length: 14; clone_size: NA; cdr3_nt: TGTGCCAGCAGTGAAGGATGGAGCCGAGAGACCCAGTACTTC; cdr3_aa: CASSEGWSRETQYF
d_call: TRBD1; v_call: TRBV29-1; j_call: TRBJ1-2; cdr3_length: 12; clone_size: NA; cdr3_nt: TGCAGCGCAGGGGGCATGGGCTATGGCTACACCTTC; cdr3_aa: CSAGGMGYGYTF
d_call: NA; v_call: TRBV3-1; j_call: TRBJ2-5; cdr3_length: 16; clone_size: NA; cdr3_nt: TGTGCCAGCAGCCAAGATCTGGCTAGCAGCCAAGAGACCCAGTACTTC; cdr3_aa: CASSQDLASSQETQYF
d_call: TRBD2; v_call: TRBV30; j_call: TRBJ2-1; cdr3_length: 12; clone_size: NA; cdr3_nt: TGTGCCTGGACTAGCGGTTACAATGAGCAGTTCTTC; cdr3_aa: CAWTSGYNEQFF
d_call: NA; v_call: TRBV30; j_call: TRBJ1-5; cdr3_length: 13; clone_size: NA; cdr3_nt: TGTGCCTGGTCGGGGACCGGTTTTCAGCCCCAGCATTTT; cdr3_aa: CAWSGTGFQPQHF
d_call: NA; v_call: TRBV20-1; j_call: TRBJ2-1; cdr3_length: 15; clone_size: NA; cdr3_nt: TGCAGTGCTTTTTCCCCCCGGGGAGCGGGTAATGAGCAGTTCTTC; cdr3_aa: CSAFSPRGAGNEQFF
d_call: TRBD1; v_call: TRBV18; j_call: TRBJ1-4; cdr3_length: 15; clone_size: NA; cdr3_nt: TGTGCCAGCTCACGAACTCAGGGGGCAAGTGAAAAACTGTTTTTT; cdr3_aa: CASSRTQGASEKLFF
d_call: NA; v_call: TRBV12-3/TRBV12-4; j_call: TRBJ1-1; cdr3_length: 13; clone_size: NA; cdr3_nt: TGTGCCAGCACTCTTTCTAAGAACACTGAAGCTTTCTTT; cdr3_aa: CASTLSKNTEAFF
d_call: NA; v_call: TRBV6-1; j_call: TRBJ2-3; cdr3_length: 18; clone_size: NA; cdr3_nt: TGTGCCAGCAGTGACCAGGGACGGCGAAGTGACCGCACAGATACGCAGTATTTT; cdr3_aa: CASSDQGRRSDRTDTQYF
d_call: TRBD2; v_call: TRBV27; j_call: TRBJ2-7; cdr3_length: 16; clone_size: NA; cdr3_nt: TGTGCCAGCAGCCGGTTGCCGGGAGGCCCCTCCTACGAGCAGTACTTC; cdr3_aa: CASSRLPGGPSYEQYF
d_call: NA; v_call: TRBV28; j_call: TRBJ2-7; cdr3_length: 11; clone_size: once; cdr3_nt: TGTGCCAGCAGTCAACCGGGACAGCAGTACTTC; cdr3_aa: CASSQPGQQYF
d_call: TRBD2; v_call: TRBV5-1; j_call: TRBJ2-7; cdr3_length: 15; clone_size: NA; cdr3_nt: TGCGCCAGCAGCTTGGAGGAAGCGGGAAAATACGAGCAGTACTTC; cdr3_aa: CASSLEEAGKYEQYF
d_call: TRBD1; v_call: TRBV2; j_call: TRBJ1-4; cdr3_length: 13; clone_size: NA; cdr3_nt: TGTGCCAGCAGGGTCGGGACAGGCGAAAAACTGTTTTTT; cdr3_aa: CASRVGTGEKLFF
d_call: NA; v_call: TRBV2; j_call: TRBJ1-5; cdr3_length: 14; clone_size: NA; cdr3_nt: TGTGCCAGCAGTGGGGAGACGGACTCAGGGCCCCAGCATTTT; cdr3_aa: CASSGETDSGPQHF
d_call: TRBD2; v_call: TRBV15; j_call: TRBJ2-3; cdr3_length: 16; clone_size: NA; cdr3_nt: TGTGCCACCAGCAAAGACTCGGGACTAGCGGGAGATACGCAGTATTTT; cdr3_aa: CATSKDSGLAGDTQYF
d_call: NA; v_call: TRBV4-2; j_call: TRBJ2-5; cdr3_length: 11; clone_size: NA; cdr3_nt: TGTGCCAGCAGCCAAGGGGGGTCCCAGTACTTC; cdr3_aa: CASSQGGSQYF
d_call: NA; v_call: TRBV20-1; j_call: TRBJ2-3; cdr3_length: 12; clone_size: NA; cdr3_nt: TGCAGTGCTCTTGGGGCCCAGGATACGCAGTATTTT; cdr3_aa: CSALGAQDTQYF
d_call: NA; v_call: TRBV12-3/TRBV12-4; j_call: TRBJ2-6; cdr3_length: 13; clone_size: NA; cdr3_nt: TGTGCCGGAGGGGTAGGTGGGGCCAACGTCCTGACTTTC; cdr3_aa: CAGGVGGANVLTF
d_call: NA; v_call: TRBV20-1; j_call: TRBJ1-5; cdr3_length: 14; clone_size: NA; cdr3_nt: TGCAGTGCTAGTACCGGTCGGATAAATCAGCCCCAGCATTTT; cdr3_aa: CSASTGRINQPQHF
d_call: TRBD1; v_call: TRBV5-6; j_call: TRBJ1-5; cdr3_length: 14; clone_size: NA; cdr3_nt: TGTGCCAGCAGCCTCCGGGACAGGAATCAGCCCCAGCATTTT; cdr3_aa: CASSLRDRNQPQHF
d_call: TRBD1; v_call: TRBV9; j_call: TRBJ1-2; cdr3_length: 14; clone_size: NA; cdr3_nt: TGTGCCAGCAGCGTAGATCTAGGGGACAGGGGATACACCTTC; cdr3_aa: CASSVDLGDRGYTF
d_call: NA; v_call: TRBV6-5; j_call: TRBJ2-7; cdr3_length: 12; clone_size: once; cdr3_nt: TGTGCCAGCAGCCCCGTCCACGGCGAGCAGTACTTC; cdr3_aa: CASSPVHGEQYF